These 23 T cell receptor beta chains came from one sample sequenced in a study of control samples from healthy donors and cancer patients. Using immunoSEQ multiplex PCR, the repertoire was profiled, and TCRdb retains in-frame clones only, with some absent. Among 150,000 to 200,000 clones listed, about 90% were seen once. Sequenced: blood. These receptors came from a man between 18 and 29 years old in good health.

This clone showed up just once. J is TRBJ2-7 and V is TRBV6-1; D call uncertain. The V and J ends lost 0 bases and 2 bases respectively, with 8 bases between them. Germline CDR1 reads MNHNS; CDR2 reads SASEGT. This CDR3 has 14 amino acids. CDR3 nucleotide sequence: TGTGCCAGCAGTGAAGCCGGCGGAACCTACGAGCAGTACTTC. It is translated as CASSEAGGTYEQYF.

This clone showed up just a few times. The V and J genes are TRBV7-9 and TRBJ2-1; D might be TRBD1 (5 bases). Germline V gene lookup returns CDR1 SEHNR and CDR2 FQNEAQ (reference sequence). V shed 3 bases and J shed 2 bases, with 11 bases lying between them. The CDR3 contains 15 residues. In DNA form, the CDR3 reads TGTGCCAGCAGCTTGTCCCTACAGGCCTACAATGAGCAGTTCTTC. Its translation is CASSLSLQAYNEQFF. Supplemented by reference TRBV7-9 and TRBJ2-1, the full variable domain reads DTGVSQNPRHKITKRGQNVTFRCDPISEHNRLYWYRQTLGQGPEFLTYFQNEAQLEKSRLLSDRFSAERPKGSFSTLEIQRTEQGDSAMYLCASSLSLQAYNEQFFGPGTRLTVL.

This clone was picked up one time. The chain has TRBV2 and TRBJ1-1; no clear D. The CDR3 runs to 13 residues. V lost 10 bases to trimming and J lost 1 base, with 13 bases between them. Germline CDR1 SNHLY, CDR2 FYNNEI. CDR3 sequence: CATAADGNTEAFF. As DNA, the CDR3 is TGTGCCACCGCGGCCGACGGGAACACTGAAGCTTTCTTT.

The rearrangement joins TRBV9 to TRBJ2-4, with D uncertain. Trimming left V 8 bases short and J 1 base short, with 13 bases between. From germline, CDR1 is SGDLS and CDR2 YYNGEE. The length of the CDR3 is 14 residues. CDR3 loop: CASSSSKAKNIQYF. The CDR3 DNA reads as TGTGCCAGTTCCTCATCCAAGGCCAAAAACATTCAGTACTTC.

In the case of this clone: At one end the junction does not follow the germline gene, possibly because of a read error. The J gene is TRBJ1-3, the V gene TRBV7-8; the match to TRBD1 covers 7 bases. The CDR3 is made up of 15 amino acids. CDR1 is SGHVS and CDR2 is FQNEAQ in the germline V gene. CDR3: CASNLGGGGGNTIYF. The CDR3 bases are TGTGCCAGCAACTTAGGGGGCGGTGGTGGAAACACCATATATTTT. The full variable domain, rest sourced from reference TRBV7-8 and TRBJ1-3, is GAGVSQSPRYKVAKRGQDVALRCDPISGHVSLFWYQQALGQGPEFLTYFQNEAQLDKSGLPSDRFFAERPEGSVSTLKIQRTQQEDSAVYLCASNLGGGGGNTIYFGEGSWLTVV.

This chain uses TRBV5-1 with TRBJ1-2, with TRBD1 matching over 10 bases. In germline, CDR1 is SGHRS, CDR2 YFSETQ. The CDR3 runs to 13 residues. J was trimmed by 6 bases and V by 4 bases; bases with no gene match: 3. The CDR3 loop is CASSPGTGDGYTF. CDR3 nucleotide sequence: TGCGCCAGCAGCCCAGGGACAGGGGATGGCTACACCTTC.

J is TRBJ1-5 and V is TRBV7-8; no reliable D call. V lost 1 base and J 8 bases, leaving 6 bases between the germline ends. CDR1 is SGHVS, CDR2 FQNEAQ, per germline. This CDR3 contains 12 residues. In DNA, the CDR3 is TGTGCCAGCAGCTTAGGGGAAGAGCCCCAGCATTTT. Protein: CASSLGEEPQHF.

The chain is built from TRBV2 and TRBJ2-2; TRBD2 aligns across 9 bases. The V and J ends lost 6 bases and 0 bases, in that order; junction bases with no gene match: 5. This CDR3 contains 16 residues. Germline CDR1 SNHLY, CDR2 FYNNEI. The CDR3 nucleotides are TGTGCCAGCAGAGAACGACTAGCGGCGAACACCGGGGAGCTGTTTTTT. Its protein product is CASRERLAANTGELFF.

V gene TRBV10-3 combines with J gene TRBJ1-6; 7 bases are a match to TRBD1. This CDR3 has 15 residues. Germline V CDR1 and CDR2: ENHRY, SYGVKD. V lost 5 bases to trimming and J lost 5 bases; unmatched junction nucleotides: 6. The CDR3 DNA reads TGTGCCATCAGTTCCGAGACAGGGAATAATTCACCCCTCCACTTT. This sequence encodes CAISSETGNNSPLHF.

This clone was recorded once. The gene calls are TRBV6-5 and TRBJ1-6, with 9 bases fitting TRBD1. The V gene's germline CDR1 is MNHEY and CDR2 SVGAGI. The CDR3 is made up of 15 amino acids. Trimming took 6 bases from V and 8 from J; bases not matched to a gene: 8. In DNA form, the CDR3 reads TGTGCCAGCAGGGAGGACAGGGGTGATTATTCACCCCTCCACTTT. It translates to CASREDRGDYSPLHF.

This rearrangement joins TRBV19 to TRBJ1-1; D remains unclear. Germline CDR1 and CDR2: LNHDA and SQIVND (reference sequence). The CDR3 covers 14 residues. The V end lost 5 bases, the J end lost 8 bases, and 18 bases lay between the germline ends. CDR3 coding DNA: TGTGCCAGTAGTCCCACCACCTGGGTTCTAGAAGCTTTCTTT. It specifies CASSPTTWVLEAFF.

V usage is TRBV30 and J usage is TRBJ2-3; D gene uncertain. The germline V gene encodes CDR1 GTSNPN and CDR2 SVGIG (reference sequence). This CDR3 is 13 amino acids long. With 7 bases removed from V and 2 bases from J, the gap between germline ends came to 13 bases. The CDR3 nucleotides read TGTGCCTACCTTGAGGCGTTCACAGATACGCAGTATTTT. This sequence encodes CAYLEAFTDTQYF.

The J gene is TRBJ1-1, the V gene TRBV19; no firm D call. Germline values: CDR1 LNHDA, CDR2 SQIVND (reference sequence). CDR3 size: 15 residues. V lost 4 bases and J lost 0, with 12 bases in between. The CDR3 DNA follows: TGTGCCAGTAGTAAATTGGCACGCATGAACACTGAAGCTTTCTTT. Protein product: CASSKLARMNTEAFF.

The V and J genes are TRBV4-3 and TRBJ1-1, with 8 bases identical to TRBD1. CDR3 size: 14 residues. After removal of 4 bases from V and 3 bases from J, the junction contained 4 bases not matched to a gene. CDR1 LGHNA and CDR2 YSLEER come from the germline V gene. CDR3 protein: CASSRETGDTEAFF. The CDR3 nucleotides read TGCGCCAGCAGCCGAGAGACAGGGGACACTGAAGCTTTCTTT.

This clone was counted a single time. The V and J genes are TRBV19 and TRBJ1-1, with a tentative D call TRBD1 (5 bases). The CDR3 consists of 14 residues. Germline loops: CDR1 LNHDA, CDR2 SQIVND (reference sequence). Trimming pared 2 bases from V and 0 bases from J, leaving 7 bases between. The CDR3 DNA reads as TGTGCCAGTAGTATACTGGGGGTGAACACTGAAGCTTTCTTT. It is translated as CASSILGVNTEAFF.

The J gene is TRBJ1-2, the V gene TRBV5-8, with a possible D match to TRBD1 (6 bases). From germline, CDR1 is SGHTS and CDR2 YDEGEE. V lost 3 bases and J lost 8, with 14 bases in between. The CDR3 runs 13 residues. CDR3 coding DNA: TGTGCCAGCAGCTCAAAATACAGGGACGGCTACACCTTC. It translates to CASSSKYRDGYTF.

The V and J genes are TRBV6-2 or TRBV6-3 and TRBJ2-7; 8 nucleotides match TRBD1. The CDR3 is 18 residues long. V gave up 2 bases and J gave up 4 bases; unmatched junction bases: 16. CDR1 and CDR2 from the germline V gene are MNHEY and SVGEGT. The CDR3 protein is CASSYAIGTGAGRYEQYF. Written as DNA, the CDR3 is TGTGCCAGCAGTTACGCTATCGGGACAGGCGCGGGGAGGTACGAGCAGTACTTC.

This chain connects TRBV27 to TRBJ2-1; 7 positions match TRBD1. The length of the CDR3 is 15 residues. Germline loops: CDR1 MNHEY, CDR2 SMNVEV (reference sequence). V was pared by 7 bases and J by 3 bases, with 9 bases of the junction left unmatched. In DNA form, the CDR3 reads TGTGCCAGCACCGCGACAGGGCCCTTCTACAATGAGCAGTTCTTC. It yields the protein CASTATGPFYNEQFF.

The J gene is TRBJ2-3, the V gene TRBV16; 15 bases are a match to TRBD2. In germline, CDR1 is KGHSY, CDR2 FQNENV. The ends lost 4 bases at V and 0 bases at J; junction bases unmatched: 8. This CDR3 spans 19 amino acids. The CDR3 DNA reads TGTGCCAGCAGCCTCGGACTAGCGGGGGGGTTACCAAGCACAGATACGCAGTATTTT. Translated: CASSLGLAGGLPSTDTQYF. The full variable domain, with the rest looked up from reference TRBV16 and TRBJ2-3, is GEEVAQTPKHLVRGEGQKAKLYCAPIKGHSYVFWYQQVLKNEFKFLISFQNENVFDETGMPKERFSAKCLPNSPCSLEIQATKLEDSAVYFCASSLGLAGGLPSTDTQYFGPGTRLTVL.

The rearrangement links TRBV16 to TRBJ2-4; 7 nucleotides agree with TRBD1. From germline, CDR1 is KGHSY and CDR2 FQNENV. V trimming: 5 bases; J trimming: 5 bases; junction bases outside the gene matches: 12. CDR3 size: 16 residues. The CDR3 loop is CASSRGGTGTENIQYF. CDR3 bases: TGTGCCAGCAGCAGAGGGGGAACCGGGACAGAAAACATTCAGTACTTC.

The genes are TRBV28 and TRBJ2-3; D remains unclear. Trimming took 1 base from V and 5 from J, leaving 4 bases between them. The CDR3 sequence is 12 residues long. The germline gives CDR1 MDHEN, CDR2 SYDVKM. In nucleotides, the CDR3 is TGTGCCAGCAGTTTATCGTTAGATACGCAGTATTTT. This translates into CASSLSLDTQYF.

The chain recombines TRBV9 with TRBJ2-5; 9 nucleotides match TRBD1. The CDR3 totals 15 residues. The V gene end was trimmed by 4 bases and the J gene end by 2 bases; junction bases not matched to a gene: 6. The germline gives CDR1 SGDLS, CDR2 YYNGEE. The CDR3 protein is CASSFRDREQETQYF. In DNA, the CDR3 is TGTGCCAGCAGCTTCCGGGACAGGGAACAAGAGACCCAGTACTTC.

This clone has only one observation. The chain is built from TRBV28 and TRBJ1-1, with 7 positions matching TRBD1. Trimming took 2 bases from V and 1 from J; bases not matched to a gene: 1. The CDR3 runs 14 residues. The germline V gene has CDR1 MDHEN and CDR2 SYDVKM. In DNA, the CDR3 is TGTGCCAGCAGTTTACCAGGGGGGAACACTGAAGCTTTCTTT. Its translation is CASSLPGGNTEAFF. Looking up the rest from reference TRBV28 and TRBJ1-1 gives the full variable domain: DVKVTQSSRYLVKRTGEKVFLECVQDMDHENMFWYRQDPGLGLRLIYFSYDVKMKEKGDIPEGYSVSREKKERFSLILESASTNQTSMYLCASSLPGGNTEAFFGQGTRLTVV.